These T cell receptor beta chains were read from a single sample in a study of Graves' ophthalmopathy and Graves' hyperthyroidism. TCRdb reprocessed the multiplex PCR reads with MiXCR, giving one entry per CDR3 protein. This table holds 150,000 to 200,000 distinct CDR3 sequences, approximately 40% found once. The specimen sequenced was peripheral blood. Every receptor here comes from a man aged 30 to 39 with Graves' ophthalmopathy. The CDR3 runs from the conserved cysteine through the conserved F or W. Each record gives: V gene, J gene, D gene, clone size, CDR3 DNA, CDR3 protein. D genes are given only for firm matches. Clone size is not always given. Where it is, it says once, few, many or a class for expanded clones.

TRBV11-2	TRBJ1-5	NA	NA	TGTGCCAGCAGCCCTCCGGTGGGGTCTGGCAATCAGCCCCAGCATTTT	CASSPPVGSGNQPQHF
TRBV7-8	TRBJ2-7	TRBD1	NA	TGTGCCAGCAGCCAAGGGGACAGGGGTGGACACGAGCAGTACTTC	CASSQGDRGGHEQYF
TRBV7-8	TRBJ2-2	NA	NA	TGTGCCAGCAGCTCACAGGGCTACACCGGGGAGCTGTTTTTT	CASSSQGYTGELFF
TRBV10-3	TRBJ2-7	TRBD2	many	TGTGCCATTGGGACTAGCGGGAGAGACGAGCAGTACTTC	CAIGTSGRDEQYF
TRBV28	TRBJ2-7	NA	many	TGTGCCAGCAGTCCGTCCGGGGCGAGGCCCGAGCAGTACTTC	CASSPSGARPEQYF
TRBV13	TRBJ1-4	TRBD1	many	TGTGCCAGCGGTACCCGGACAGGGGGACTCGAGGATGAAAAACTGTTTTTT	CASGTRTGGLEDEKLFF
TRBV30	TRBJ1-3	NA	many	TGTGCCTGGAGTGGGGTCAGGACCTCTGGAAACACCATATATTTT	CAWSGVRTSGNTIYF
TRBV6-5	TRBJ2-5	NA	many	TGTGCCAGCACCTACAACCTGGGCAGGGACGGGACCCAGTACTTC	CASTYNLGRDGTQYF
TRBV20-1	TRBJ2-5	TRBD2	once	TGCAGTGCTGCAGGACTAGCGCAAGAGACCCAGTACTTC	CSAAGLAQETQYF
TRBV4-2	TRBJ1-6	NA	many	TGTGCCAGCAGCCTACATGGACAGAGACCTGATTCACCCCTCCACTTT	CASSLHGQRPDSPLHF
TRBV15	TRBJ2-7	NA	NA	TGTGCCACCAGCAGAGTCCCGGGCCCCTCGTACGAGCAGTACTTC	CATSRVPGPSYEQYF
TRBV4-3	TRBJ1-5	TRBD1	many	TGCGCCAGCAGCCAAGATTGGAGGTCAGGGGGAAGCCAGCCCCAGCATTTT	CASSQDWRSGGSQPQHF
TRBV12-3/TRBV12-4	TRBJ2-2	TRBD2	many	TGTGCCAGCAGGGGTGACTTAGCGGGGCGCACCGGGGAGCTGTTTTTT	CASRGDLAGRTGELFF
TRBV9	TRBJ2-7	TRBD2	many	TGTGCCAGCAGCGCAACGGGACTAGCCTACGAGCAGTACTTC	CASSATGLAYEQYF
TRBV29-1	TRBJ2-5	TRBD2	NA	TGCAGCGTTGGTGGTTTTGTGACTAGCGGGAGCCTGGAGGAGACCCAGTACTTC	CSVGGFVTSGSLEETQYF
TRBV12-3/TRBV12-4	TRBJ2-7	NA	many	TGTGCCAGCAGTCGCGGTCGGAACTACGAGCAGTACTTC	CASSRGRNYEQYF
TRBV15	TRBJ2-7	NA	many	TGTGCCACCAGCAGGGCAGTGGTCCCCTACGAGCAGTACTTC	CATSRAVVPYEQYF
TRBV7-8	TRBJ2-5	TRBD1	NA	TGTGCCAGCAGAGGGGGCTCAGAGACCCAGTACTTC	CASRGGSETQYF
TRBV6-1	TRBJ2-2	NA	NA	TGTGCCAGCCGACCCTACATGAACACCGGGGAGCTGTTTTTT	CASRPYMNTGELFF
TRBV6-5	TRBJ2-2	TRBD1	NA	TGTGCCAGCAGTTACTCAACAGGGGGTGTTACCGGGGAGCTGTTTTTT	CASSYSTGGVTGELFF
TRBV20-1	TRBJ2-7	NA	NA	TGCAGTGCTAGCCCCGAGGCGTCTAGCGCCCTCTACGAGCAGTACTTC	CSASPEASSALYEQYF
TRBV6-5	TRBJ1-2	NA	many	TGTGCCAGCAGCCCGGGGACCCTGAACTATGGCTACACCTTC	CASSPGTLNYGYTF
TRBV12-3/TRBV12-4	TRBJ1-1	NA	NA	TGTGCCAGCGATCGGGGGGGGAACACTGAAGCTTTCTTT	CASDRGGNTEAFF
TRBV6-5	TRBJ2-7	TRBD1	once	TGTGCCAGCAGTTCCCTTATCGGGACAGGGGGTGTCGAGCAGTACTTC	CASSSLIGTGGVEQYF
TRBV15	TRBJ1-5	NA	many	TGTGCCACCAGCGGCAGAAAATATAGCAATCAGCCCCAGCATTTT	CATSGRKYSNQPQHF
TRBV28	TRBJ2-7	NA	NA	TGTGCCAGCAGTTTGCCACTACAGGTTTACGAGCAGTACTTC	CASSLPLQVYEQYF
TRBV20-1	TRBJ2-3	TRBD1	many	TGCAGTGCTACCGACAGGGGAGGCACAGATACGCAGTATTTT	CSATDRGGTDTQYF
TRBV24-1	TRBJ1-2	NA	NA	TGTGCCACCAGTGATTCGACAGCGGTGCGGCAGGGCTACACCTTC	CATSDSTAVRQGYTF
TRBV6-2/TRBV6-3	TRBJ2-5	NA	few	TGTGCCAGCAGTTACCAACCTCCAGAGACCCAGTACTTC	CASSYQPPETQYF
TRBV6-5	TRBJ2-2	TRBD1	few	TGTGCCAGCAGTTACGGTCTGGGGACAGGAAACACCGGGGAGCTGTTTTTT	CASSYGLGTGNTGELFF
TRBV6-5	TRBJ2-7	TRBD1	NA	TGTGCCAGCAGTTACGCCGCCGGGACAGGGGGGGCCCAGCAGTACTTC	CASSYAAGTGGAQQYF
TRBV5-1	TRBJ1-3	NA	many	TGCGCCAGCAGCTTGGGCAGCTCTGGAAACACCATATATTTT	CASSLGSSGNTIYF
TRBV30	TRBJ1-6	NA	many	TGTGCCTGGAGTGTATCGGCCAGGGGAGATTCACCCCTCCACTTT	CAWSVSARGDSPLHF
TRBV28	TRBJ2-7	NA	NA	TGTGCCAGCAGTCCCGACTGGGAATCGCCAGACGAGCAGTACTTC	CASSPDWESPDEQYF
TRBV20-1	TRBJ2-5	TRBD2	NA	TGCAGTGCTAAAACTAGCGGACAAGAGACCCAGTACTTC	CSAKTSGQETQYF
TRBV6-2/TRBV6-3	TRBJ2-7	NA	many	TGTGCCAGCAGTTATGACAACCACCACTCCTACGAGCAGTACTTC	CASSYDNHHSYEQYF
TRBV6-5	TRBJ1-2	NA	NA	TGTGCCAGCAGTTCCCTAGGGGACACAATCTATGGCTACACCTTC	CASSSLGDTIYGYTF